This entry lists 20 T cell receptor beta chains sequenced from one sample in a study of blood T cell repertoires in COVID-19. This table comes from immunoSEQ multiplex PCR, and its TCRdb copy is limited to in-frame clones, with some not included. The repertoire holds some 110,000 clones, with around 77% as singletons. Sequencing was carried out using peripheral blood. These receptors all come from a man between 60 and 75 years old with active or convalescent COVID-19.

The CDR3: CASMPRRRTEAFF. The CDR3 DNA sequence: TGTGCCAGTATGCCGAGGCGGCGCACTGAAGCTTTCTTT. This rearrangement joins TRBV19 to TRBJ1-1; D remains ambiguous. Trimming cost V 7 bases and J 4 bases, with 13 bases left between them. CDR3 length equals 13 residues. Germline CDR1 reads LNHDA; CDR2 reads SQIVND (reference sequence). The whole variable domain, remainder taken from reference TRBV19 and TRBJ1-1, is DGGITQSPKYLFRKEGQNVTLSCEQNLNHDAMYWYRQDPGQGLRLIYYSQIVNDFQKGDIAEGYSVSREKKESFPLTVTSAQKNPTAFYLCASMPRRRTEAFFGQGTRLTVV.

A word on this clone: The junction and the germline gene differ at one end; a read error may be behind it. The J gene is TRBJ2-1, the V gene TRBV7-2; D may be TRBD2 (6 bases). The CDR3 runs to 15 residues. Germline V gene sequence: CDR1 SGHTA, CDR2 FQGNSA. CDR3 in DNA: TGTGCCAGCAAACTCTCGCGGGGAGGCTACAACGAGCAGTTCTTC. Amino acids: CASKLSRGGYNEQFF.

The V and J genes are TRBV18 and TRBJ2-7; D is unresolved. Germline CDR1 reads KGHSH; CDR2 reads LQKENI. The CDR3 has 15 residues. V lost 1 base and J lost 0, with 10 bases in between. CDR3 residues: CASSPRAQSSYEQYF. CDR3 DNA: TGTGCCAGCTCACCACGGGCACAGAGCTCCTACGAGCAGTACTTC.

V gene TRBV11-2 combines with J gene TRBJ2-3; maybe TRBD1 (5 bases). From germline, CDR1 is SGHAT and CDR2 FQNNGV. V lost 0 bases and J lost 0, with 10 bases in between. The CDR3 sequence is 16 residues long. CDR3 in DNA: TGTGCCAGCAGCTTAGATAACAGGAGAAGCACAGATACGCAGTATTTT. Translated: CASSLDNRRSTDTQYF. Complete variable domain (other parts from reference TRBV11-2 and TRBJ2-3): EAGVAQSPRYKIIEKRQSVAFWCNPISGHATLYWYQQILGQGPKLLIQFQNNGVVDDSQLPKDRFSAERLKGVDSTLKIQPAKLEDSAVYLCASSLDNRRSTDTQYFGPGTRLTVL.

The chain joins TRBV3-1 (or the pseudogene TRBV3-2) to TRBJ2-3; 10 positions agree with TRBD2. The CDR3 covers 18 residues. V lost 5 bases to trimming and J lost 1 base; unmatched junction nucleotides: 12. The germline V gene encodes CDR1 LGHDT and CDR2 YNNKEL (reference sequence). CDR3 region: CASSLGLSGRKGTDTQYF. The CDR3 DNA sequence: TGTGCCAGCAGCTTAGGGCTTAGCGGGAGGAAGGGCACAGATACGCAGTATTTT.

The chain couples TRBV25-1 to TRBJ2-3; D gene unclear. This CDR3 region has 15 residues. Trimming removed 1 base from V and 3 bases from J, with 11 bases in between. Per germline, CDR1 MGHDK and CDR2 SYGVNS. The CDR3 loop is CASSESTKETDTQYF. CDR3 DNA: TGTGCCAGCAGTGAATCTACTAAGGAGACAGATACGCAGTATTTT.

The chain joins TRBV28 to TRBJ2-4; D might be TRBD2 (6 bases). The CDR3 consists of 16 residues. V lost 3 bases and J lost 2, with 14 bases in between. Per the germline V gene, CDR1 is MDHEN and CDR2 is SYDVKM. Here the CDR3 reads CASSFVSEGTKNIQYF. The DNA of the CDR3 is TGTGCCAGCAGTTTTGTTTCGGAGGGTACCAAAAACATTCAGTACTTC.

V gene TRBV19 combines with J gene TRBJ2-1; D not certain. CDR3 length equals 13 residues. V lost 6 bases and J 12 bases, leaving 18 bases between the germline ends. Germline CDR1 LNHDA, CDR2 SQIVND (reference sequence). The CDR3 is CASSPQKALSQFF. CDR3 DNA: TGTGCCAGTAGCCCCCAGAAAGCGCTATCGCAGTTCTTC.

This clone was found once. The genes are TRBV28 and TRBJ2-5; TRBD2 agrees at 8 bases. Trimming at V came to 7 bases and at J to 4 bases, leaving 17 bases not matched to a gene. CDR3 length equals 17 residues. Germline CDR1 MDHEN, CDR2 SYDVKM. CDR3 amino acids: CASTLPGTGGLGETQYF. The DNA for the CDR3 is TGTGCCAGCACACTTCCCGGAACGGGGGGGCTTGGAGAGACCCAGTACTTC.

The V gene is TRBV7-2, the J gene TRBJ2-7, with 7 bases fitting TRBD2. The CDR3 has 16 amino acids. Losses at the gene ends were 3 bases for V and 5 bases for J; bases not matched to a gene: 13. Germline V gene sequence: CDR1 SGHTA, CDR2 FQGNSA. CDR3 sequence: CASSFAVVAGVDEQYF. Written as DNA, the CDR3 is TGTGCCAGCAGCTTCGCAGTCGTCGCGGGAGTGGACGAGCAGTACTTC.

V and J are TRBV11-2 and TRBJ1-2; no clear D. The CDR3 has 13 residues. V gave up 5 bases and J gave up 2 bases, with 9 bases separating them. Germline V gene lookup returns CDR1 SGHAT and CDR2 FQNNGV. For the CDR3, the DNA is TGTGCCAGCAGCCCCGAGCTAAACTATGGCTACACCTTC. Translating it yields CASSPELNYGYTF. Full variable domain (outside the CDR3, taken from reference TRBV11-2 and TRBJ1-2): EAGVAQSPRYKIIEKRQSVAFWCNPISGHATLYWYQQILGQGPKLLIQFQNNGVVDDSQLPKDRFSAERLKGVDSTLKIQPAKLEDSAVYLCASSPELNYGYTFGSGTRLTVV.

The J gene is TRBJ1-2, the V gene TRBV5-5; perhaps TRBD1 as D (5 bases). Trimming took 2 bases from V and 0 from J, leaving 14 bases between them. The CDR3 totals 16 residues. Germline CDR1 reads SGHKS; CDR2 reads YYEKEE (reference sequence). CDR3 amino acids: CASSFFRDRANYGYTF. CDR3 sequence (DNA): TGTGCCAGCAGCTTTTTCCGAGACAGAGCTAACTATGGCTACACCTTC.

This chain joins TRBV7-3 and TRBJ2-3; 10 positions match TRBD2. Unmatched junction bases numbered 4, after V lost 0 bases and J lost 4 bases. Germline values: CDR1 SGHTA, CDR2 FQGTGA. The CDR3 is made up of 16 amino acids. This chain's CDR3 is CASSLTPSGGSDTQYF. The DNA of the CDR3 is TGTGCCAGCAGCTTAACGCCTAGCGGGGGCTCAGATACGCAGTATTTT.

The chain carries TRBV27 and TRBJ2-2; 12 positions agree with TRBD2. Trimming at V came to 4 bases and at J to 5 bases, leaving 5 bases not matched to a gene. This CDR3 contains 16 residues. The V gene's germline CDR1 is MNHEY and CDR2 SMNVEV (reference sequence). The CDR3 DNA follows: TGTGCCAGCAGTTCAAGTGGGACTAGCGGGACCGGGGAGCTGTTTTTT. Its translation: CASSSSGTSGTGELFF.

This chain joins TRBV19 and TRBJ2-1; D gene uncertain. CDR1 is LNHDA, CDR2 SQIVND, per germline (reference sequence). The V and J ends lost 0 bases and 4 bases respectively, with 4 bases between them. The length of the CDR3 is 13 residues. The CDR3 nucleotides are TGTGCCAGTAGTATAGATCGGTACAATGAGCAGTTCTTC. Amino acid sequence: CASSIDRYNEQFF.

The chain joins TRBV4-3 to TRBJ1-1, with TRBD1 as a possible D gene (5 bases). CDR3 length: 13 amino acids. Germline values: CDR1 LGHNA, CDR2 YSLEER. Between the trimmed V and J ends, which lost 0 bases and 7 bases, there was a span of 9 bases. In DNA, the CDR3 is TGCGCCAGCAGCCAAGATACCGGGGGTGAAGCTTTCTTT. Translated, it gives CASSQDTGGEAFF.

The J gene is TRBJ2-7, the V gene TRBV6-5; tentative D call: TRBD2 (5 bases). Trimming removed 5 bases at V and 2 bases at J, with 13 bases between. CDR1 MNHEY and CDR2 SVGAGI come from the germline V gene. The CDR3 runs to 14 residues. CDR3 region: CASSLPDGTYEQYF. CDR3 DNA sequence: TGTGCCAGCAGTCTGCCTGACGGGACCTACGAGCAGTACTTC.

About this clone itself: Different DNA sequences within this sample yield the same CDR3. V usage is TRBV7-9 and J usage is TRBJ1-1; TRBD1 might be the D (5 bases). This CDR3 is 13 amino acids long. Trimming stripped 1 base from V and 5 bases from J, with 8 bases between. CDR1 and CDR2 (germline): SEHNR, FQNEAQ (reference sequence). In nucleotides, the CDR3 is TGTGCCAGCAGCTTAGGTGGGGGGACTGAAGCTTTCTTT. Amino acids: CASSLGGGTEAFF. The full variable domain, completed using reference TRBV7-9 and TRBJ1-1, is DTGVSQNPRHKITKRGQNVTFRCDPISEHNRLYWYRQTLGQGPEFLTYFQNEAQLEKSRLLSDRFSAERPKGSFSTLEIQRTEQGDSAMYLCASSLGGGTEAFFGQGTRLTVV.

The J gene is TRBJ2-3, the V gene TRBV5-1, with 8 bases matching TRBD2. This CDR3 contains 15 residues. Losses at the gene ends were 3 bases for V and 5 bases for J; bases not matched to a gene: 8. CDR1 SGHRS and CDR2 YFSETQ come from the germline V gene. The CDR3 protein is CASSSGRGAIDTQYF. CDR3 in DNA: TGCGCCAGCAGCTCCGGGAGGGGAGCGATAGATACGCAGTATTTT.

The V gene is TRBV24-1, the J gene TRBJ2-4; perhaps TRBD1 as D (6 bases). Germline values: CDR1 KGHDR, CDR2 SFDVKD. With 5 bases removed from V and 8 bases from J, the gap between germline ends came to 12 bases. This CDR3 has 13 amino acids. CDR3 region: CATSGPGVDIQYF. The CDR3 nucleotides read TGTGCCACCAGTGGTCCAGGGGTAGACATTCAGTACTTC.